This T cell receptor beta chain came from a study of long-term antiretroviral therapy in people with HIV. Study details: Samples from the earliest time points predate the 2015 immediate-ART recommendation by about a decade. Study-wide results and limits: When set beside controls, HIV repertoires had CDR3 length ranges that were narrower.

Germline loops: CDR1 SGHRS, CDR2 YFSETQ. Germline trimming cut 4 bases from V and 2 bases from J; bases unmatched to any gene: 10. CDR3 length equals 16 residues. A v3.0 immunoSEQ assay was performed at survey level. Only in-frame clones appear in the TCRdb table, and some are missing; sequencing was by immunoSEQ multiplex PCR. The table has approximately 16,000 clones, around 84% seen once. This clone was seen once. Its specificity is not known. This specimen was unsorted PBMCs, taken less than 3.3 years after starting antiretroviral therapy. The V call is TRBV5-1, the J call TRBJ2-5; 8 nucleotides line up with TRBD2. The sequence was collected from a woman in her thirties or forties with HIV. CDR3: CASSPDAAGEQETQYF. The DNA for the CDR3 is TGCGCCAGCAGCCCAGACGCAGCGGGGGAGCAAGAGACCCAGTACTTC.